Reported below is one TCR beta chain. The germline gives CDR1 LGHDT, CDR2 YNNKEL (reference sequence). This CDR3 comprises 15 residues. Trimming stripped 6 bases from V and 3 bases from J, with 15 bases between. The data are from a study of T-cell reconstitution after alpha-beta-depleted transplantation in children. Library preparation (for TCRbeta) was performed with unique molecular identifiers. MiXCR, applied by TCRdb to the PCR reads, yields one record per CDR3 protein. Of about a million distinct CDR3 sequences listed, roughly 29% were seen once; the top ten hold under 30%. This sequence originates from a boy younger than two who had a stem cell transplant for SCID, so the T cells may come from the graft donor. The sequenced sample was PBMCs, mostly from graft donor cells, obtained 360 days after TCRalphabeta/CD19-depleted stem cell transplant. The gene calls are TRBV3-1 and TRBJ1-5; D possibly corresponds to TRBD1 (6 bases). The CDR3 loop is CASRDSTYDNQPQHF. CDR3 DNA sequence: TGTGCCAGCAGGGACAGTACTTACGACAATCAGCCCCAGCATTTT.